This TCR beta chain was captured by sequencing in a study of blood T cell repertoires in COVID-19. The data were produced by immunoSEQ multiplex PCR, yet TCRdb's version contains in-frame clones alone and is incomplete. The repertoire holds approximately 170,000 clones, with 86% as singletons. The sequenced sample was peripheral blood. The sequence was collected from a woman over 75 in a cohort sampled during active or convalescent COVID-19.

In nucleotides, the CDR3 is TGTGCCAGCAGTTACTCAATACGGGACAGAGTATATGGCTACACCTTC. It encodes CASSYSIRDRVYGYTF. V gene TRBV6-5 combines with J gene TRBJ1-2, with TRBD1 matching 7 bases. Germline loops: CDR1 MNHEY, CDR2 SVGAGI. CDR3 length: 16 amino acids. V lost 0 bases and J lost 5; bases outside the gene matches: 9.